This is a list of T cell receptor beta chains from one sample in a study of T-cell memory formation after mild COVID-19. TCRdb processed the 5' RACE reads anew with MiXCR; each CDR3 protein has one entry. The sample carries more than 350,000 distinct CDR3 sequences, around a fifth recorded once. The sequenced sample was PBMCs or a T cell subset sorted from them (not recorded which). The receptor source for this set is an adult woman who had mild COVID-19 (a few samples of this study predate the infection). Cell type and time point are not known. The conserved cysteine and the conserved F or W are not part of the CDR3 here.

v_gene,j_gene,CDR3aa
TRBV4-1,TRBJ2-3,ASSQEPGSFTSTDTQY
TRBV27,TRBJ1-1,ASKEQGTEAF
TRBV7-2,TRBJ2-3,ASSLETTGGFGTDTQY
TRBV5-1,TRBJ2-1,ASSPGTSGINEQF
TRBV7-6,TRBJ2-7,ASSLGDRIAYEQY
TRBV20-1,TRBJ2-1,SAQFRDYGTQF
TRBV12-3/TRBV12-4,TRBJ2-1,ASSSRTSGTYNEQF
TRBV30,TRBJ2-7,AQKQKVSSRGEQY
TRBV5-1,TRBJ2-5,ASSTGERRETQY
TRBV7-9,TRBJ2-5,ASSLSNRVETQY
TRBV6-5,TRBJ2-1,ASRARLGGEQF
TRBV19,TRBJ2-3,ASKGSANRLDTQY
TRBV7-3,TRBJ1-1,ASSRNLGMNTEAF
TRBV6-2/TRBV6-3,TRBJ2-2,ASSYDRETSTNTGELF
TRBV10-3,TRBJ2-3,ATRRDASTDTQY
TRBV6-2/TRBV6-3,TRBJ1-1,ASSYPLDRGGTEAF
TRBV5-1,TRBJ1-1,ASSWGGLGGTEAF
TRBV29-1,TRBJ1-1,SVQGDLPKAF
TRBV21-1,TRBJ2-5,ASNKALAGWETQY
TRBV5-1,TRBJ2-3,ASTTGGADTQY
TRBV14,TRBJ2-2,ASSQDLTGELF
TRBV24-1,TRBJ2-2,ATSDPSLSNTGELF
TRBV6-6,TRBJ1-5,ASREGHLNQPQH
TRBV7-2,TRBJ2-7,ASSLAPSASYEQY
TRBV29-1,TRBJ1-2,SAPPSTGGKVYGYT
TRBV12-3/TRBV12-4,TRBJ1-5,ASSSPGDSNQPQH
TRBV7-3,TRBJ2-3,ASSLGTSGRDTQY
TRBV2,TRBJ2-3,ASSKAGPSTGTQY
TRBV2,TRBJ2-1,ASSVGFYSYNEQF
TRBV9,TRBJ1-1,ASKRDAGPGEAF
TRBV4-2,TRBJ2-7,ASSQESGSYEQY
TRBV7-9,TRBJ1-2,ASSLVGGRFNGYT
TRBV11-1,TRBJ1-1,ASSPHINTEAF
TRBV20-1,TRBJ2-7,SARSGQTISYEQY
TRBV20-1,TRBJ2-1,SAGERGSASGSYNEQF
TRBV10-2,TRBJ2-1,ASSVSQEYNEQF
TRBV3-1,TRBJ2-2,ASSLQAGELF
TRBV6-5,TRBJ1-1,ASSYSGGGYTEAF
TRBV4-1,TRBJ2-7,ASSQDWMYEQY
TRBV5-1,TRBJ2-3,ASALPDGSSTDTQY
TRBV6-2/TRBV6-3,TRBJ2-1,ASSPRGFYNEQF
TRBV19,TRBJ2-3,ASSIGDTSTDTQY
TRBV11-2,TRBJ2-1,ASSSTSGSRNEQF
TRBV5-6,TRBJ2-1,ASSYSSGRVYEQF
TRBV6-4,TRBJ2-1,ASSEGGDYNEQF
TRBV7-9,TRBJ1-6,ASSLDGRSSPLH
TRBV6-6,TRBJ1-4,ASSYSIGGLNEKLF
TRBV12-3/TRBV12-4,TRBJ2-3,ASSFSSKDTQY
TRBV5-1,TRBJ2-1,ASSSTGTSGSDEQF
TRBV5-1,TRBJ2-7,ASSGTGWYEQY
TRBV20-1,TRBJ1-6,SARDPRTGGDSPLH
TRBV2,TRBJ2-5,ASSGGQGLWETQY
TRBV9,TRBJ2-1,ASSVTALLSSYNEQF